This T cell receptor (beta chain) was identified during a study of blood T cell repertoires in COVID-19. Study-level information: Material from acute and convalescent COVID-19 was sourced from the United States, Italy and Spain. Nucleic acid was either cDNA or gDNA, and it came from T cells, B-cell-depleted T cells, or PBMCs.

In the authors' workflow: Estimation of nucleated cell counts relied on the amplification of reference gene primers. Libraries were prepared by immunoSEQ multiplex PCR; TCRdb keeps only in-frame clonotypes and omits some of them. Clone size and V and J calls were adopted from that table, with D and trimming inferred from the DNA. This table holds about 200,000 clones, around 82% found once. Looked up from germline, CDR1 is SGHAT and CDR2 is FQNNGV. This CDR3 has 14 amino acids. The germline V and J ends were trimmed by 4 bases and 4 bases, with 13 bases remaining between them. The sample comprised peripheral blood. This chain uses TRBV11-2 with TRBJ2-5; D is perhaps TRBD2 (5 bases). This TCR was recovered from an older woman with acute or convalescent COVID-19. The CDR3 loop reads CASSSGTRIETQYF. For the CDR3, the DNA is TGTGCCAGCAGCTCCGGTACTAGAATAGAGACCCAGTACTTC.